The following is a TCR beta chain sequence with its context. V dropped 2 bases and J dropped 3 bases, with 6 bases sitting between them. The CDR3 has 13 amino acids. Authors' analysis steps: By means of reference gene primer amplification, nucleated cell counts were estimated. Profiled with immunoSEQ multiplex PCR; TCRdb holds only in-frame clones, not every one. D and trimming were read from the DNA, whereas the V and J calls and clone size are those reported in that table. The sample has roughly 63,000 clones, around 80% seen once. The sample is drawn from a study of blood T cell repertoires in COVID-19. The overall study: Researchers got acute and convalescent COVID-19 samples from the United States, Italy and Spain.

This chain uses TRBV12-3 or TRBV12-4 with TRBJ2-3; possibly TRBD1 for D (5 bases). Material for sequencing was peripheral blood. The receptor's source is a human donor in a cohort sampled during active COVID-19. CDR3 DNA sequence: TGTGCCAGCAGTTTAAAGGGGACAGATACGCAGTATTTT. It codes for CASSLKGTDTQYF.